The TCR beta chain under discussion was sequenced for a study of T-cell reconstitution after alpha-beta-depleted transplantation in children. Study results and caveats: Newly produced T cells mostly accounted for T-cell counts and diversity one year post-transplant. Expanded graft clones, several hundred of them, were reportedly the source of alpha-beta T cells about two months after transplant. Several patients had high TCRbeta diversity at day 60; it came from surviving recipient T cells and thymic progenitors.

This clonotype was observed at least ten times. No antigen is known for it. A library of TCRbeta sequences, prepared with unique molecular identifiers, was generated. TCRdb fed the PCR reads into MiXCR, producing one record per CDR3 protein. The data show about 300,000 distinct CDR3 sequences, over 9% seen once. The CDR3 covers 14 residues. The V gene end was trimmed by 6 bases and the J gene end by 7 bases; junction bases not matched to a gene: 7. In germline, CDR1 is MNHEY, CDR2 SVGAGI. The clonotype comes from a boy under two years old with acute myeloid leukemia, due to receive a stem cell transplant. The chain couples TRBV6-5 to TRBJ1-5; 9 positions agree with TRBD1. This specimen consisted of PBMCs, obtained before TCRalphabeta/CD19-depleted stem cell transplant. As DNA, the CDR3 is TGTGCCAGCAGCCGGGGACAGGGAGGACAGCCCCAGCATTTT. Protein product: CASSRGQGGQPQHF.